Listed here is a single T cell receptor (beta chain). This sample is drawn from a study of blood T cell repertoires in COVID-19. Some clones are missing from TCRdb's copy, which holds only in-frame ones; the method was immunoSEQ multiplex PCR. The sample lists about 300,000 clones, approximately 90% seen once, with approximately 5% in the top ten. V was pared by 4 bases and J by 3 bases, with 5 bases between. CDR1 MNHEY and CDR2 SVGAGI come from the germline V gene. The CDR3 is made up of 12 amino acids. The receptor was isolated from a woman between 25 and 40 years old who had recovered from COVID-19. Sequenced material: PBMCs or T cells enriched from blood (not recorded which). The chain uses TRBV6-5 and TRBJ2-3; no clear D gene. The CDR3 is CASSSRTDTQYF. As DNA, the CDR3 is TGTGCCAGCAGTTCGAGGACAGATACGCAGTATTTT.